A selection of T cell receptor beta chains follows, all from one sample in a study of cytomegalovirus exposure and HLA in healthy donors. The method was immunoSEQ multiplex PCR; TCRdb's version includes in-frame clones alone and lacks a portion of them. Of roughly 150,000 clones in the sample, roughly 76% are singletons; the top ten hold around 2.3%. The sequencing input was PBMCs. The receptors stem from a male donor in good health and CMV-seronegative. The CDR3 runs from the conserved cysteine through the conserved F or W. The D gene is left open where the match is weak.

d_call	v_call	cdr3_aa
-	TRBV27	CASSPTQYQPQHF
TRBD1	TRBV11-2	CASTLDGTGSVNTEAFF
-	TRBV27	CASRRGAGSYNEQFF
TRBD1	TRBV10-2	CASSELPGTANTGELFF
-	TRBV20-1	CSADRAYEQYF
TRBD2	TRBV6-5	CASSYSGTSSDEQFF
TRBD2	TRBV6-6	CASSFERGRTDTQYF
TRBD1	TRBV19	CASSWDSSNQPQHF
TRBD1	TRBV27	CASSHGQGVGSGANVLTF
-	TRBV7-9	CASSPRGGAGTEAFF
TRBD2	TRBV5-4	CASSLRSAGGNEQYF
-	TRBV5-1	CASSLEGGAQQYF
TRBD1	TRBV27	CASSVYRGNEQFF
-	TRBV6-1	CASSEAIVNTEAFF
TRBD1	TRBV10-3	CAISEPRAGGGKNTEAFF
-	TRBV6-5	CASSLDTQFSDTEAFF
TRBD2	TRBV4-1	CASSQGPTSGGYNEQFF
-	TRBV28	CASTLGHPNTEAFF
-	TRBV27	CASSFSRDTMNTEAFF
-	TRBV6-5	CASSLGATDTQYF
TRBD1	TRBV13	CASSKSTGFHETQYF
-	TRBV6-4	CASSDFGINNYGYTF
-	TRBV5-1	CASSAQMPASEQYF
-	TRBV5-1	CASSEQGGTDTQYF
-	TRBV18	CASSPRLTENEQFF
-	TRBV6-1	CASTRSPYEQYF
-	TRBV5-1	CASSLGAGGGETQYF
-	TRBV11-2	CASSSPGNTIYF
-	TRBV6-5	CASSYSSGAYEQYF
-	TRBV5-1	CASSLEAAGNYGYTF
-	TRBV6-5	CASSRQVTNEKLFF
-	TRBV27	CASYRRGAGGLYEQYF
TRBD1	TRBV6-1	CASSIYRGGNEKLFF
TRBD2	TRBV4-3	CASSPGAAGGKETQYF
-	TRBV30	CAWSDRWYGYTF
-	TRBV19	CASSISLSGANVLTF
-	TRBV7-2	CASSLAENAEAFF
TRBD2	TRBV11-3	CASSRGLAPQYF
-	TRBV6-6	CASSGPTSGEKLFF
TRBD1	TRBV7-9	CASSTTGGGNYGYTF
TRBD1	TRBV9	CASSVRNRDSQFF
TRBD1	TRBV6-6	CASSYSRGRLSF
-	TRBV10-1	CASSEYRVLGEQYF
TRBD1	TRBV7-9	CASSYPRDRGLNTEAFF
TRBD1	TRBV29-1	CSAESGTGGYGYTF
-	TRBV6-6	CASSYSQGYEQYF
TRBD1	TRBV6-4	CASSGDRDGLGGYTF
-	TRBV30	CAWSVQDNRYTF
-	TRBV19	CASSGSVGGGTEAFF
-	TRBV29-1	CSVEAGQNTEAFF
-	TRBV10-1	CASSENWANTEAFF
TRBD2	TRBV14	CASSHIPGLAGNQGSYNEQFF
-	TRBV5-1	CASSLAGPTYLNYGYTF
-	TRBV6-6	CASSYGGGPPQHF
-	TRBV2	CASSEWGLNTEAFF
-	TRBV7-9	CASSLARAGGNQPQHF
TRBD1	TRBV9	CASSVNRGPFPGELFF